The 17 T cell receptor beta chains below all came from one sample that was sequenced in a study of post-analysis software for immune sequencing data. The TCR beta cDNA libraries contained unique molecular identifiers. TCRdb used MiXCR to reprocess the PCR reads, holding one entry per CDR3 protein. Seen here are 500,000 to 600,000 distinct CDR3 sequences, 44% observed once, and the top ten hold 1.7%. No antigen has been assigned to these receptors. Overall study results and limits: Five or six TRBV segments appeared more often in patients than in controls, and TRBV5-6, TRBV5-1 and TRBV20-1 were among these.

The source material was blood. The receptors come from a girl aged 10 to 17 with multiple sclerosis.

This chain connects TRBV7-2 to TRBJ2-3; 8 bases align to TRBD2. This CDR3 has 16 residues. J was trimmed by 1 base and V by 3 bases; bases with no gene match: 6. Per germline, CDR1 SGHTA and CDR2 FQGNSA. The CDR3 DNA reads TGTGCCAGCAGCTTGAATCGGCGGGGGGGCACAGATACGCAGTATTTT. It specifies CASSLNRRGGTDTQYF.

V usage is TRBV12-3 or TRBV12-4 and J usage is TRBJ2-1; tentatively, D is TRBD2 (5 bases). This CDR3 is built from 16 residues. Trimming removed 0 bases from V and 5 bases from J, with 14 bases in between. The CDR3 nucleotides read TGTGCCAGCAGTTTAGCTAGAGGACTGCGACACAATGAGCAGTTCTTC. Translated: CASSLARGLRHNEQFF.

This clonotype has more than one count but fewer than ten. The rearrangement joins TRBV20-1 to TRBJ2-1; D is perhaps TRBD2 (6 bases). CDR3 length: 15 amino acids. Trimming removed 0 bases at V and 6 bases at J, with 15 bases between. Per the germline V gene, CDR1 is DFQATT and CDR2 is SNEGSKA (reference sequence). CDR3 in DNA: TGCAGTGCTAGAGATGGAGGGTATAGTTCCAATGAGCAGTTCTTC. Its protein is CSARDGGYSSNEQFF.

The gene calls are TRBV30 and TRBJ1-2, with D possibly matching TRBD1 (5 bases). Trimming pared 2 bases from V and 1 base from J, leaving 8 bases between. Germline V lookup: CDR1 GTSNPN, CDR2 SVGIG (reference sequence). The CDR3 extends over 13 amino acids. Here the CDR3 reads CAWSIRVNYGYTF. The CDR3 DNA is TGTGCCTGGAGTATCAGGGTTAACTATGGCTACACCTTC.

The gene calls are TRBV12-3 or TRBV12-4 and TRBJ2-7; 9 bases are shared with TRBD1. V lost 6 bases, J lost 3 bases, and 6 bases stayed unmatched. There are 14 residues in the CDR3. The DNA of the CDR3 is TGTGCCAGCAGGACGACAGGGGGTTTCTACGAGCAGTACTTC. Its protein is CASRTTGGFYEQYF.

The chain recombines TRBV20-1 with TRBJ2-2; D is undetermined. This CDR3 is built from 12 residues. CDR1 and CDR2 (germline): DFQATT, SNEGSKA (reference sequence). Trimming removed 3 bases from V and 5 bases from J, with 7 bases in between. CDR3 loop: CSASLDTGELFF. The CDR3 coding sequence is TGCAGTGCTAGCCTAGATACCGGGGAGCTGTTTTTT.

This clonotype was observed a few times. The rearrangement joins TRBV12-3 or TRBV12-4 to TRBJ2-1; 10 nucleotides match TRBD1. V shed 6 bases and J 4 bases; nucleotides not matched to a gene: 6. The CDR3 is 15 amino acids. CDR3 residues: CASSTGQGTYNEQFF. In DNA, the CDR3 is TGTGCCAGCAGCACGGGACAGGGGACGTACAATGAGCAGTTCTTC.

The gene calls are TRBV20-1 and TRBJ1-2, with 9 bases that match TRBD1. The V and J ends lost 6 bases and 8 bases, in that order; junction bases with no gene match: 10. CDR1 is DFQATT and CDR2 is SNEGSKA in the germline V gene (reference sequence). The CDR3 runs 13 residues. This CDR3 reads CSAQLQGAGGYTF. The CDR3 DNA reads TGCAGTGCCCAACTACAGGGGGCTGGGGGCTACACCTTC.

The J gene is TRBJ1-2, the V gene TRBV20-1; weak D call: TRBD1 (5 bases). Germline V CDR1 and CDR2: DFQATT, SNEGSKA (reference sequence). V gave up 0 bases and J gave up 8 bases, with 16 bases separating them. The CDR3 runs 14 residues. The CDR3 nucleotides are TGCAGTGCTAGAGATCCGAGAACGGGGCAGGGCTACACCTTC. It specifies CSARDPRTGQGYTF.

V gene TRBV29-1 combines with J gene TRBJ2-7; TRBD1 agrees at 8 bases. The CDR3 sequence is 15 residues long. From germline, CDR1 is SQVTM and CDR2 ANQGSEA. CDR3 nucleotides: TGCATCCGGTCCCGGACAGGGATTCCATGGGGGGAGCAGTACTTC. It yields the protein CIRSRTGIPWGEQYF.

The chain couples TRBV12-3 or TRBV12-4 to TRBJ2-5, with D perhaps TRBD1 (6 bases). Trimming shortened V by 1 base and J by 2 bases, and 14 bases separated the two germline ends. The CDR3 totals 16 residues. CDR3: CASSLEQGKFQETQYF. CDR3 coding DNA: TGTGCCAGCAGTTTAGAACAGGGAAAATTTCAAGAGACCCAGTACTTC.

This chain connects TRBV6-6 to TRBJ2-4; D not certain. The V gene lost 10 bases and the J gene lost 8 bases, with 9 bases spanning the gap. Germline V gene sequence: CDR1 MNHNY, CDR2 SVGAGI (reference sequence). The CDR3 is 10 residues long. Here the CDR3 DNA reads TGTGCCACCCGTAGATACATTCAGTACTTC. Translating gives CATRRYIQYF.

V and J are TRBV3-1 and TRBJ1-1, with a possible D match to TRBD1 (6 bases). The ends were cut back, 2 bases at V and 1 base at J, with 11 bases in the middle. Germline CDR1 is LGHDT and CDR2 is YNNKEL (reference sequence). This CDR3 has 15 amino acids. Here the CDR3 reads CASSQRGDANTEAFF. CDR3 DNA sequence: TGTGCCAGCAGCCAAAGGGGGGATGCGAACACTGAAGCTTTCTTT.

This clonotype was picked up a small number of times. This chain connects TRBV21-1 to TRBJ2-1; the D call of TRBD1 is as the table states it, not checked on the DNA. TRBV21-1 is tagged as a pseudogene. This CDR3 has 14 residues. The CDR3 coding sequence is TGTGCCAGCAGCAAAGTCGGCGCGGACGGTGAGCAGTTCTTC. As protein: CASSKVGADGEQFF.

The chain joins TRBV30 to TRBJ2-7, with TRBD2 as a possible D gene (5 bases). The V end was cut by 6 bases, the J end by 0 bases, with 15 bases between. The CDR3 has 14 amino acids. The germline V gene has CDR1 GTSNPN and CDR2 SVGIG (reference sequence). The CDR3 nucleotides read TGTGCCTGTGGAAGGATGAGGGACTCCTACGAGCAGTACTTC. Protein product: CACGRMRDSYEQYF. The full variable domain, its missing parts supplied by reference TRBV30 and TRBJ2-7, is SQTIHQWPATLVQPVGSPLSLECTVEGTSNPNLYWYRQAAGRGLQLLFYSVGIGQISSEVPQNLSASRPQDRQFILSSKKLLLSDSGFYLCACGRMRDSYEQYFGPGTRLTVT.

There are a few counts of this clonotype. This rearrangement joins TRBV12-3 or TRBV12-4 to TRBJ2-1; 12 nucleotides line up with TRBD2. V lost 7 bases to trimming and J lost 4 bases; unmatched junction nucleotides: 5. This CDR3 spans 15 amino acids. The CDR3 bases are TGTGCCAGCACCACCGGACTAGCGGGGTACAATGAGCAGTTCTTC. Encoded protein: CASTTGLAGYNEQFF.

This chain's CDR3 is CASSLGTGPTTYEQYF. Written as DNA, the CDR3 is TGTGCCAGCAGTTTGGGGACAGGGCCCACAACCTACGAGCAGTACTTC. This chain uses TRBV27 with TRBJ2-5, with 9 bases fitting TRBD1. The assigned J gene may be wrong: the sequence end matches TRBJ2-7 better. CDR3 length: 16 amino acids. Germline values: CDR1 MNHEY, CDR2 SMNVEV (reference sequence).